One TCR beta chain is described in this entry. Methods used by the authors: Estimated nucleated cell counts came from reference gene primer amplification. TCRdb's table, derived via immunoSEQ multiplex PCR, lists solely in-frame clones and lacks some. The V and J calls and clone size are taken from that table; D and trimming were inferred from the DNA. The sample lists over 90,000 clones, almost 85% occurring once. The data stem from a study of blood T cell repertoires in COVID-19. Study in general: Some COVID-19 samples were acute and others convalescent; all came from the United States, Italy and Spain. Sources were T cells, B-cell-depleted T cells, or PBMCs; the material itself was cDNA or gDNA.

Sequenced sample: peripheral blood. The sequence came from a middle-aged man with active or convalescent COVID-19.

The CDR3, as DNA: TGTGCCAGCTCACCACCGCGGGGCCCCTTTAATGAAAAACTGTTTTTT. Amino acid sequence: CASSPPRGPFNEKLFF. The chain employs TRBV18 and TRBJ1-4, with TRBD1 as a possible D gene (5 bases). The germline gives CDR1 KGHSH, CDR2 LQKENI. The CDR3 consists of 16 residues. V lost 0 bases and J 4 bases, leaving 12 bases between the germline ends. Based on the CDR3 plus reference TRBV18 and TRBJ1-4, the full variable domain is NAGVMQNPRHLVRRRGQEARLRCSPMKGHSHVYWYRQLPEEGLKFMVYLQKENIIDESGMPKERFSAEFPKEGPSILRIQQVVRGDSAAYFCASSPPRGPFNEKLFFGSGTQLSVL.